This paragraph reports one TCR beta chain. This entry belongs to a study of ipilimumab plus nivolumab after autologous stem cell transplantation. At the level of the study: A median of about eight nivolumab and about five ipilimumab doses were given. The myeloma cohort included high-risk transplant-naive patients and patients relapsing within 3 years of a first autologous transplant.

The trim removed 4 bases at V and 5 bases at J, leaving 9 bases unmatched. CDR1 and CDR2 from the germline V gene are SGDLS and YYNGEE. The length of the CDR3 is 15 residues. Method: immunoSEQ multiplex PCR; TCRdb's copy keeps in-frame clones and lacks some. The sample gives roughly 43,000 clones, roughly 88% of which show up once; approximately 0.87% is in the top ten. Ipilimumab, 1 mg/kg, started 14 to 28 days after autologous transplant. The sequence was obtained from a male donor with multiple myeloma. The chain carries TRBV9 and TRBJ1-1; 9 nucleotides line up with TRBD1. The specimen was PBMCs, collected in a trial of ipilimumab plus nivolumab as post-transplant consolidation. The chain's CDR3 is CASSYTGQGRTEAFF. CDR3 sequence (DNA): TGTGCCAGCAGCTATACAGGACAGGGGAGGACTGAAGCTTTCTTT.